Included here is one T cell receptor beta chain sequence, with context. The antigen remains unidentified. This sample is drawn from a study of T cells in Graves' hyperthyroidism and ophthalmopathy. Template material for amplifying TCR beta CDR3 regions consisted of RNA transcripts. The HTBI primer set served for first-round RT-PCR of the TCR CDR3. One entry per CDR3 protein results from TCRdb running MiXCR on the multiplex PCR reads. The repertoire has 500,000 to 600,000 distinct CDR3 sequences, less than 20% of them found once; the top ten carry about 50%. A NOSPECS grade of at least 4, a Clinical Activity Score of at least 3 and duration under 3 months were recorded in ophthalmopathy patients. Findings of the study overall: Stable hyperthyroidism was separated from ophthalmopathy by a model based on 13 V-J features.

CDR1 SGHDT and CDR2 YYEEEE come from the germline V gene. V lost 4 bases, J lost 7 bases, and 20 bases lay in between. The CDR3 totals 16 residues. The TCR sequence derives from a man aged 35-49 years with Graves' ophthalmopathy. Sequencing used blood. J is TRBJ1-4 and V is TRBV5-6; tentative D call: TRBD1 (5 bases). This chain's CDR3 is CASSEGRWPGSEKLFF. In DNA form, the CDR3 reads TGTGCCAGCAGCGAGGGGAGATGGCCGGGCAGTGAAAAACTGTTTTTT.